This T cell receptor beta chain was observed in a study of early T cells in non-severe SARS-CoV-2 infection. Study-level background: Sequencing of bulk RNA from unsorted whole blood was done, without chain pairing. Overall study results and limits: VDJdb-based matching was biased toward anti-spike CD8 responses and missed private and CD4 specificities.

As for this clonotype: The antigen remains undetermined.

Individual cDNA molecules each received unique molecular identifiers attached to them. TCRdb reanalysed the 5' RACE reads using MiXCR and keeps one entry per CDR3 protein. Here the sample spans roughly 70,000 distinct CDR3 sequences, about 19% being singletons. Germline CDR1 reads SGHAT; CDR2 reads FQDESV (reference sequence). This CDR3 is built from 14 residues. V was trimmed by 5 bases and J by 9 bases, leaving 17 bases between them. The source is an adult who was a healthcare worker with PCR-confirmed SARS-CoV-2 infection or an uninfected control (not recorded which). This chain joins TRBV11-1 and TRBJ2-1; TRBD1 or TRBD2 may be the D gene (5 bases each). The sample consisted of whole blood, taken at baseline. The CDR3 DNA reads TGTGCCAGCAGCCCCGCGAGGGGTATCCTTGAGCAGTTCTTC. As protein: CASSPARGILEQFF.